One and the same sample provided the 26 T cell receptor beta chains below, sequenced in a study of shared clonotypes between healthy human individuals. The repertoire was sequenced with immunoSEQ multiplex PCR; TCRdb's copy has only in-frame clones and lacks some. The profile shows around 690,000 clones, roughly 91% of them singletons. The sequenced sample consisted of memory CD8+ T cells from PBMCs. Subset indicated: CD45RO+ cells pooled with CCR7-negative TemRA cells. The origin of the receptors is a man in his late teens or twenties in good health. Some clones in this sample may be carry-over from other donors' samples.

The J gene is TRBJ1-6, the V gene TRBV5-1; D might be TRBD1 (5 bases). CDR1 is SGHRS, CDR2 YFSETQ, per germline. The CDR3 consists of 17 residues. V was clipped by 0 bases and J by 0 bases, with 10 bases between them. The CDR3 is CASSLDPGSSYNSPLHF. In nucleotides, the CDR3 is TGCGCCAGCAGCTTGGACCCAGGGAGCTCCTATAATTCACCCCTCCACTTT.

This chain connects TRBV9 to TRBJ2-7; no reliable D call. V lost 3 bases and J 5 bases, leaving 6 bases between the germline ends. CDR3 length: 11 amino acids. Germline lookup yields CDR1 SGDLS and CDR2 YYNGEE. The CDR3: CASSGQDEQYF. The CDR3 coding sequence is TGTGCCAGCAGCGGGCAAGACGAGCAGTACTTC.

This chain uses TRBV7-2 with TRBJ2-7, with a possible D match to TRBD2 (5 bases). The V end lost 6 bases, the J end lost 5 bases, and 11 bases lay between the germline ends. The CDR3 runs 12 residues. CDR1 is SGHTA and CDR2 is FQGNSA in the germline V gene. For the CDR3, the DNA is TGTGCCAGCAGGAGAGGGTTTAACGAGCAGTACTTC. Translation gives CASRRGFNEQYF.

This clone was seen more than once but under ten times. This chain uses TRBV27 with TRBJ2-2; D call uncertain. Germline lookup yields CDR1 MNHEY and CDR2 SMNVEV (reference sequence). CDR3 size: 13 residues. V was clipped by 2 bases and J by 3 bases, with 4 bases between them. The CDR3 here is CASSLRHTGELFF. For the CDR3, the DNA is TGTGCCAGCAGTTTAAGGCACACCGGGGAGCTGTTTTTT.

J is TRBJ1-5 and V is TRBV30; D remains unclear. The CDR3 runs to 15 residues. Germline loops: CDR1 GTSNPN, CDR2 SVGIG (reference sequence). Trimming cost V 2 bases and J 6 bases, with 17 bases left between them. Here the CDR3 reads CAWSLTRLGFQPQHF. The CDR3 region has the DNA TGTGCCTGGAGTCTCACCCGGTTAGGGTTTCAGCCCCAGCATTTT.

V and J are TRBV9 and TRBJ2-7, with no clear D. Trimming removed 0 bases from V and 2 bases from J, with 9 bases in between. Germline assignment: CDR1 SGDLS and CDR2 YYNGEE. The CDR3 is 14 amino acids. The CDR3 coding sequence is TGTGCCAGCAGCGTAGATAGATCTACCTACGAGCAGTACTTC. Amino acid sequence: CASSVDRSTYEQYF.

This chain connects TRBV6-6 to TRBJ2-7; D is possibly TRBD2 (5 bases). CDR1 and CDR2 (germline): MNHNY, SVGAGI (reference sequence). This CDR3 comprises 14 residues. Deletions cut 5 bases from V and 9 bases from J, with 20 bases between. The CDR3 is CASSSLLGSPGQYF. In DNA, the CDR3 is TGTGCCAGCAGTAGTTTATTAGGGAGCCCGGGGCAGTACTTC.

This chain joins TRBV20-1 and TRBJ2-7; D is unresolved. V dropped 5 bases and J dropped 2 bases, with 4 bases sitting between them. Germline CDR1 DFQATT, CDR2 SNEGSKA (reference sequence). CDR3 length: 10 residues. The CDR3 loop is CSAPAYEQYF. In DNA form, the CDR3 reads TGCAGTGCTCCCGCCTACGAGCAGTACTTC.

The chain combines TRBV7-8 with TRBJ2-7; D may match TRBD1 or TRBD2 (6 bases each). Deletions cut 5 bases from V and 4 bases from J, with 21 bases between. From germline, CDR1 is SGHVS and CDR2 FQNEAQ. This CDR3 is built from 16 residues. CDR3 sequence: CASSRLGGSPRYEQYF. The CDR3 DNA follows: TGTGCCAGCAGCCGGTTAGGGGGGAGCCCTAGGTACGAGCAGTACTTC.

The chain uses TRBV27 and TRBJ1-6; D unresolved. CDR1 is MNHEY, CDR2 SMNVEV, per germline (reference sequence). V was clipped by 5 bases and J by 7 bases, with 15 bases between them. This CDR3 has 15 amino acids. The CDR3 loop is CASSKIDTSNSPLHF. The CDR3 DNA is TGTGCCAGCAGTAAAATTGACACATCAAATTCACCCCTCCACTTT.

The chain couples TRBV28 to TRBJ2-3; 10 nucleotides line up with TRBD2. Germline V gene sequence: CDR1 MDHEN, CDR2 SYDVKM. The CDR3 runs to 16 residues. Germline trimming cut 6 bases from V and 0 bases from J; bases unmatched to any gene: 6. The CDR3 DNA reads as TGTGCCAGCAGGTGGACTAGCGGAGGGAGCACAGATACGCAGTATTTT. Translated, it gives CASRWTSGGSTDTQYF. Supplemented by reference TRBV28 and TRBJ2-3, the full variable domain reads DVKVTQSSRYLVKRTGEKVFLECVQDMDHENMFWYRQDPGLGLRLIYFSYDVKMKEKGDIPEGYSVSREKKERFSLILESASTNQTSMYLCASRWTSGGSTDTQYFGPGTRLTVL.

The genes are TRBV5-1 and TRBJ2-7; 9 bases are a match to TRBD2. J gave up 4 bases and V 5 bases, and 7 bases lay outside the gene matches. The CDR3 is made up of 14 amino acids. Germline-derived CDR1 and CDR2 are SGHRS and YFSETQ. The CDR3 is CASSWRSGSYEQYF. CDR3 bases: TGCGCCAGCAGTTGGCGTAGCGGGAGTTACGAGCAGTACTTC.

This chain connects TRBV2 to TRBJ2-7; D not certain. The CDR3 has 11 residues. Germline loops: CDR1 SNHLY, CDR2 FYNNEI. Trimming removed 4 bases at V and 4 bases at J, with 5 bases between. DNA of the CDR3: TGTGCCAGCAGTGTAAAATACGAGCAGTACTTC. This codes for CASSVKYEQYF.

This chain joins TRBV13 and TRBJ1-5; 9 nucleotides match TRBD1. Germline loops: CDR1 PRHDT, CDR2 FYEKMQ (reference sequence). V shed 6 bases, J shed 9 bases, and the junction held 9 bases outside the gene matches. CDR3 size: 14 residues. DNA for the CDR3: TGTGCCAGCAGTGTGGGACAGGGCTCGATGCCCCAGCATTTT. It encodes CASSVGQGSMPQHF.

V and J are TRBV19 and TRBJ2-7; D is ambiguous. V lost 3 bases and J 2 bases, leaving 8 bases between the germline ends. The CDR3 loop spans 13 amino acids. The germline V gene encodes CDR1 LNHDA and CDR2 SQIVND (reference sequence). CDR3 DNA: TGTGCCAGTAGTATGAGTAGAACCTACGAGCAGTACTTC. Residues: CASSMSRTYEQYF. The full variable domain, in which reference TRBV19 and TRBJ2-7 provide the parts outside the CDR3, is DGGITQSPKYLFRKEGQNVTLSCEQNLNHDAMYWYRQDPGQGLRLIYYSQIVNDFQKGDIAEGYSVSREKKESFPLTVTSAQKNPTAFYLCASSMSRTYEQYFGPGTRLTVT.

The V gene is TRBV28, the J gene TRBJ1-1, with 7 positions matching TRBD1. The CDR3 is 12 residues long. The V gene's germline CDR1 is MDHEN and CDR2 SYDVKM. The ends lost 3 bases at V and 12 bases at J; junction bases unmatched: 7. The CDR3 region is CASSFPDRETFF. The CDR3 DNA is TGTGCCAGCAGTTTCCCCGACAGGGAGACTTTCTTT.

The CDR3 bases are TGTGCCAGCACAGCTGGGACAGGGAGTTTTTCGGGCTACACCTTC. Its translation: CASTAGTGSFSGYTF. The J gene is TRBJ1-2, the V gene TRBV9; the match to TRBD1 covers 9 bases. The CDR3 is 15 amino acids. Germline V gives CDR1 SGDLS, CDR2 YYNGEE. Germline trimming cut 6 bases from V and 8 bases from J; bases unmatched to any gene: 14.

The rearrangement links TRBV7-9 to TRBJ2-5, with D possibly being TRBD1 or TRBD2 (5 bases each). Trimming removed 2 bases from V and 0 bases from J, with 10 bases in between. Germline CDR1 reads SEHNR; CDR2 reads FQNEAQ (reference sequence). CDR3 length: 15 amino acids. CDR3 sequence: CASSLPGTDQETQYF. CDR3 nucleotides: TGTGCCAGCAGCTTACCCGGGACCGACCAAGAGACCCAGTACTTC. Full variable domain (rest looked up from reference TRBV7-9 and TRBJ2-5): DTGVSQNPRHKITKRGQNVTFRCDPISEHNRLYWYRQTLGQGPEFLTYFQNEAQLEKSRLLSDRFSAERPKGSFSTLEIQRTEQGDSAMYLCASSLPGTDQETQYFGPGTRLLVL.

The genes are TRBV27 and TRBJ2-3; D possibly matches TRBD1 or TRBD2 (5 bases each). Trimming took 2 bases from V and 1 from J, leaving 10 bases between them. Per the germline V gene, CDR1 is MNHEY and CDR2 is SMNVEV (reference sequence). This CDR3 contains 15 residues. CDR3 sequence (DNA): TGTGCCAGCAGTTTACGGGACGGTCGCACAGATACGCAGTATTTT. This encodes CASSLRDGRTDTQYF.

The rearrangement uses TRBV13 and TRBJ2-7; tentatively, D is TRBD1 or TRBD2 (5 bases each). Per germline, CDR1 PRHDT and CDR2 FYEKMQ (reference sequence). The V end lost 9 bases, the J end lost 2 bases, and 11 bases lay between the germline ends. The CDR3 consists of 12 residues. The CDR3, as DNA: TGTGCCAGTGGGGGTAGGGCCTACGAGCAGTACTTC. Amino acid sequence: CASGGRAYEQYF.

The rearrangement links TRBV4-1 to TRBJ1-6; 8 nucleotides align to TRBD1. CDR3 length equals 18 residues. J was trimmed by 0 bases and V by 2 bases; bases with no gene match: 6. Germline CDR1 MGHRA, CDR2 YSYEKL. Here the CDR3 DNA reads TGCGCCAGCAGCCAATTGGGACAGGCGAGCTCCTATAATTCACCCCTCCACTTT. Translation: CASSQLGQASSYNSPLHF.

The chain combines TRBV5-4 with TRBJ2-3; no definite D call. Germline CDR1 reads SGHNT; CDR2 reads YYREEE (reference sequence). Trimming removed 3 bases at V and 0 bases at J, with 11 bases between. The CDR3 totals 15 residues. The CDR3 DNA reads TGTGCCAGCAGCTCCGGCGATGCTAGCACAGATACGCAGTATTTT. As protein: CASSSGDASTDTQYF.

The CDR3 sequence is CASSVPPRGESYEQYF. CDR3 nucleotide sequence: TGTGCCAGCAGCGTGCCCCCCCGCGGGGAGTCCTACGAGCAGTACTTC. This chain connects TRBV7-9 to TRBJ2-7; a weak D match, TRBD2 (6 bases). The CDR3 length is 16 residues. V lost 5 bases to trimming and J lost 1 base, with 18 bases between them. Germline V gene sequence: CDR1 SEHNR, CDR2 FQNEAQ (reference sequence).

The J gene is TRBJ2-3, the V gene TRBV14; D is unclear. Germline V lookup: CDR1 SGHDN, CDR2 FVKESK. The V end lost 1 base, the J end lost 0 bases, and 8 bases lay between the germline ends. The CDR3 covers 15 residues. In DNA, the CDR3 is TGTGCCAGCAGCCAAGCGGGTATTAGCACAGATACGCAGTATTTT. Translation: CASSQAGISTDTQYF.

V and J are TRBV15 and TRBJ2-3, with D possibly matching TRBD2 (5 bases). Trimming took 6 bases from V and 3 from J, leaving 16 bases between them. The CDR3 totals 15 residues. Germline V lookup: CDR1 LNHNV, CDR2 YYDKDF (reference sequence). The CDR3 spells CATRFGREGTDTQYF. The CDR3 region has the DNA TGTGCCACCAGGTTCGGTCGGGAAGGTACAGATACGCAGTATTTT.

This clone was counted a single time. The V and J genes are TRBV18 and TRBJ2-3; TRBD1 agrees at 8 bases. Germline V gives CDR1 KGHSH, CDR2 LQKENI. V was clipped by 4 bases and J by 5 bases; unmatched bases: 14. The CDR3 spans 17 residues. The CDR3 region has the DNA TGTGCCAGCTCACAGAACGACGACAGGGGAAGTGGAGATACGCAGTATTTT. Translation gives CASSQNDDRGSGDTQYF.